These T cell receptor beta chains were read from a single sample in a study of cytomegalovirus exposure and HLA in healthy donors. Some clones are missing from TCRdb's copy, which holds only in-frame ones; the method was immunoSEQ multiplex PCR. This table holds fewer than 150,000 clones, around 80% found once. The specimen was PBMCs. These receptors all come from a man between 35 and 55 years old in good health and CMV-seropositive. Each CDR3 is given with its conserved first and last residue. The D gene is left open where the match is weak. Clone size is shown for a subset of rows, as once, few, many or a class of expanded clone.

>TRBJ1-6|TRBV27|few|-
TGTGCCAGCAGGGGACAAGGGAGGGAGTCACCCCTCCACTTT
CASRGQGRESPLHF
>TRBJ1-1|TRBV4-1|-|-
TGCGCCAGCAGCCAAGGATTCCCAGATTTGAACACTGAAGCTTTCTTT
CASSQGFPDLNTEAFF
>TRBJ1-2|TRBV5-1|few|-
TGCGCCAGCAGCCCCGGGCCGACAGACTATGGCTACACCTTC
CASSPGPTDYGYTF
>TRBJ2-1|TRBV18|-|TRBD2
TGTGCCAGCTCACCTCCAGGACTAGCGGGACTTAATGAGCAGTTCTTC
CASSPPGLAGLNEQFF
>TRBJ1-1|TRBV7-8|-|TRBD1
TGTGCCAGCAGCTTCACCAGGGGGGCGTTGAACACTGAAGCTTTCTTT
CASSFTRGALNTEAFF
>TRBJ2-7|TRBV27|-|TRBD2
TGTGCCAGCAGCCCTAGCGGGAGATTGGACGAGCAGTACTTC
CASSPSGRLDEQYF
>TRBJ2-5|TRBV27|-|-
TGTGCCAGCAGTTTGAGTCTAGGGGGAGAGACCCAGTACTTC
CASSLSLGGETQYF
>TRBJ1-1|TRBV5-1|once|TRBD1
TGCGCCAGCAGCATTGGGACAGGGTCTGAAGCTTTCTTT
CASSIGTGSEAFF
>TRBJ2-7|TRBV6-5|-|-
TGTGCCAGCAGGCCTCTACGGGGGATGGACTACGAGCAGTACTTC
CASRPLRGMDYEQYF
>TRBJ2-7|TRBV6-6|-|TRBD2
TGTGCCAGCAGTTCCCCCTGGGGGAGGGCGGGGGAGCAGTACTTC
CASSSPWGRAGEQYF
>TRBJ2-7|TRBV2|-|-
TGTGCCAGCACCGGCGGAGCCTACGAGCAGTACTTC
CASTGGAYEQYF
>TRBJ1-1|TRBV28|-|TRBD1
TGTGCCAGCAGTATCCGGGACAGGGGAAATACTGAAGCTTTCTTT
CASSIRDRGNTEAFF
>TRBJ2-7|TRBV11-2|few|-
TGTGCCAGCAGCGCTACTAGTCTGGACGAGCAGTACTTC
CASSATSLDEQYF
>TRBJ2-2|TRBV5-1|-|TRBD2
TGCGCCAGCAGCTTAGGTTGGAGCGGGAAGGGCGGGGAGCTGTTTTTT
CASSLGWSGKGGELFF
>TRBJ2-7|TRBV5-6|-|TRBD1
TGTGCCAGCAGCGCGGGACAGGGGTCCTACGAGCAGTACTTC
CASSAGQGSYEQYF
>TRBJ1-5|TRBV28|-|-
TGTGCCAGCAGATTCGTCGGGCAGCCCCAGCATTTT
CASRFVGQPQHF
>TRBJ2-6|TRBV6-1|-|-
TGTGCCAGCAGTGAAACAGGGAGCTCTGGGGCCAACGTCCTGACTTTC
CASSETGSSGANVLTF
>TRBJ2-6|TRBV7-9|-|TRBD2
TGTTCCAGCAGCATGAGCGGGAGGGCTGGGGCCAACGTCCTGACTTTC
CSSSMSGRAGANVLTF
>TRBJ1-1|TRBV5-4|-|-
TGTGCCAGCAGCTTTCGGGGCACTGAAGCTTTCTTT
CASSFRGTEAFF
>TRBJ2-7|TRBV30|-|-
TGTGCCTGGAGTCCCGGGGAAGGGCAGCAGTACTTC
CAWSPGEGQQYF
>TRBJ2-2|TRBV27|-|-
TGTGCCAGCAGGCCCATCGCGGGTACGAACACCGGGGAGCTGTTTTTT
CASRPIAGTNTGELFF
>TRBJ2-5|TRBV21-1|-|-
TGTGCCAGCAGCAAATTGACAGATAAGGGACTGTACTTC
CASSKLTDKGLYF
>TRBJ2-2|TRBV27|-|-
TGTGCCAGCAGTCAAAACACCGGGGAGCTGTTTTTT
CASSQNTGELFF
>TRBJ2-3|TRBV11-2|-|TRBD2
TGTGCCAGCAGCTCGTACCCCTTTCTAGCGGAGGGCACAGATACGCAGTATTTT
CASSSYPFLAEGTDTQYF
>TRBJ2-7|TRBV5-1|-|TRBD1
TGCGCCAGCAGCCTTACCGGGACAGGGGATCCCGAGCAGTACTTC
CASSLTGTGDPEQYF
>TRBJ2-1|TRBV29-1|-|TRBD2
TGCAGCGTTGAAGTCCTCGGGACTAAACTGTTCTTC
CSVEVLGTKLFF
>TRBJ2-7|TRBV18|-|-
TGTGCCAGCTCACCGTCGCGGGACAGTAACGAGCAGTACTTC
CASSPSRDSNEQYF
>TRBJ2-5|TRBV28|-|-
TGTGCCAGCAGTTTAGCGGGGGCCTCCCTGGAGACCCAGTACTTC
CASSLAGASLETQYF
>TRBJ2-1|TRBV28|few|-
TGTGCCAGCAGTCTGGGTTGGAGAAATGAGCAGTTCTTC
CASSLGWRNEQFF